These 18 T cell receptor beta chains share one sample of origin, sequenced in a study of cytomegalovirus exposure and HLA in healthy donors. PCR amplification relied on 60 Vbeta primers (plus 13 Jbeta primers). Assay used: immunoSEQ multiplex PCR; TCRdb lists only in-frame clones, some missing. The sample carries about 150,000 clones, more than 65% recorded once. Sequencing input: PBMCs. These receptors came from a man between 45 and 60 years old in good health and CMV-seropositive.

The rearrangement uses TRBV28 and TRBJ1-4; D uncertain. CDR1 and CDR2 (germline): MDHEN, SYDVKM. CDR3 length: 12 amino acids. The V and J ends lost 4 bases and 15 bases respectively, with 15 bases between them. The CDR3 bases are TGTGCCAGCAGTTCCGCCCGGGATGGGGTGTTTTTT. Its protein is CASSSARDGVFF.

The V gene is TRBV5-1, the J gene TRBJ2-7; 10 bases are shared with TRBD2. In germline, CDR1 is SGHRS, CDR2 YFSETQ. The CDR3 is 15 amino acids. Unmatched junction bases numbered 9, after V lost 5 bases and J lost 4 bases. CDR3 DNA sequence: TGCGCCAGCAGTCAAACTAGCGGGAAGAGATACGAGCAGTACTTC. This gives the protein CASSQTSGKRYEQYF.

This chain links TRBV28 with TRBJ2-1, with TRBD2 matching 16 bases. V trimming: 6 bases; J trimming: 1 base; junction bases outside the gene matches: 3. The CDR3 length is 17 residues. CDR1 is MDHEN, CDR2 SYDVKM, per germline. CDR3 coding DNA: TGTGCCAGCAGGGGGACTAGCGGGAGGGGGTCCTACAATGAGCAGTTCTTC. This gives the protein CASRGTSGRGSYNEQFF.

The chain combines TRBV19 with TRBJ1-4; D may be TRBD1 (6 bases). Germline CDR1 is LNHDA and CDR2 is SQIVND (reference sequence). The V gene lost 6 bases and the J gene lost 1 base, with 21 bases spanning the gap. This CDR3 is built from 18 residues. CDR3 coding DNA: TGTGCCAGTAGCCCAATGGACAGCGGATTGAGAACTAATGAAAAACTGTTTTTT. It translates to CASSPMDSGLRTNEKLFF.

V and J are TRBV11-2 and TRBJ2-7, with a possible D match to TRBD1 (7 bases). Trimming stripped 5 bases from V and 2 bases from J, with 19 bases between. This CDR3 is built from 16 residues. Germline V gives CDR1 SGHAT, CDR2 FQNNGV. This CDR3 reads CASSVQGGSRTYEQYF. The CDR3 coding sequence is TGTGCCAGCAGCGTGCAGGGGGGAAGTCGGACCTACGAGCAGTACTTC.

This clone showed up just once. This rearrangement joins TRBV20-1 to TRBJ2-5, with no clear D. This CDR3 spans 11 amino acids. Between the trimmed V and J ends, which lost 2 bases and 5 bases, there was a span of 6 bases. Germline CDR1 and CDR2: DFQATT and SNEGSKA (reference sequence). CDR3 amino acids: CSARPLETQYF. CDR3 coding DNA: TGCAGTGCTAGACCCCTTGAGACCCAGTACTTC.

V usage is TRBV7-9 and J usage is TRBJ2-1; unclear D gene. Germline CDR1 reads SEHNR; CDR2 reads FQNEAQ (reference sequence). There are 14 residues in the CDR3. Trimming pared 3 bases from V and 7 bases from J, leaving 13 bases between. The DNA for the CDR3 is TGTGCCAGCAGCTTCGCAGGCCCCGAGAATGAGCAGTTCTTC. It codes for CASSFAGPENEQFF.

V usage is TRBV5-4 and J usage is TRBJ2-1, with a weak D call TRBD1 (5 bases). Germline CDR1 SGHNT, CDR2 YYREEE (reference sequence). The CDR3 spans 14 residues. Trimming cost V 6 bases and J 5 bases, with 15 bases left between them. CDR3 sequence: CASTSGAENNEQFF. The DNA for the CDR3 is TGTGCCAGCACCTCTGGGGCGGAGAACAATGAGCAGTTCTTC.

The chain joins TRBV29-1 to TRBJ1-4; TRBD1 is a possible D gene (6 bases). Trimming shortened V by 4 bases and J by 8 bases, and 11 bases separated the two germline ends. Germline V gives CDR1 SQVTM, CDR2 ANQGSEA. The CDR3 is made up of 12 amino acids. The CDR3 coding sequence is TGCAGCGTTGGGAGGGGGGGGGAAAAACTGTTTTTT. Its translation: CSVGRGGEKLFF.

The rearrangement joins TRBV4-1 to TRBJ1-5; the match to TRBD1 covers 9 bases. Germline V gene data show CDR1 as MGHRA and CDR2 as YSYEKL. With 0 bases clipped from V and 6 bases from J, the junction kept 3 bases outside the gene matches. This CDR3 comprises 15 residues. The CDR3 region has the DNA TGCGCCAGCAGCCAAGAGTACAGGGGGCGTCAGCCCCAGCATTTT. Its translation is CASSQEYRGRQPQHF.

In this sample, this clone turned up once. The chain couples TRBV5-8 to TRBJ2-1; 8 positions match TRBD1. CDR1 and CDR2 from the germline V gene are SGHTS and YDEGEE. V trimming: 5 bases; J trimming: 4 bases; junction bases outside the gene matches: 5. The CDR3 contains 14 residues. The CDR3 sequence is CASRRQGIYNEQFF. The CDR3 DNA reads as TGTGCCAGCAGGCGACAGGGGATATACAATGAGCAGTTCTTC.

This rearrangement joins TRBV2 to TRBJ1-1; 7 nucleotides align to TRBD1. The CDR3 consists of 13 residues. V shed 7 bases and J 3 bases; nucleotides not matched to a gene: 5. Per germline, CDR1 SNHLY and CDR2 FYNNEI. In DNA form, the CDR3 reads TGTGCCAGCACCAGGGGGGTGGACACTGAAGCTTTCTTT. It specifies CASTRGVDTEAFF.

The chain employs TRBV7-8 and TRBJ2-7; 7 bases agree with TRBD1. The CDR3 extends over 18 amino acids. Germline values: CDR1 SGHVS, CDR2 FQNEAQ. V lost 5 bases and J lost 0; bases outside the gene matches: 16. The CDR3 DNA sequence: TGTGCCAGCAGCGAGGGGACAGCCGGGACGTCTAACTCCTACGAGCAGTACTTC. Protein: CASSEGTAGTSNSYEQYF.

The rearrangement joins TRBV2 to TRBJ2-7; 15 bases are a match to TRBD2. CDR1 SNHLY and CDR2 FYNNEI come from the germline V gene. Trimming took 7 bases from V and 0 from J; bases not matched to a gene: 10. The CDR3 has 18 amino acids. CDR3 sequence reads: CASTARTSGRALSYEQYF. The DNA for the CDR3 is TGTGCCAGCACCGCAAGGACTAGCGGGAGGGCCCTCTCCTACGAGCAGTACTTC.

The genes are TRBV6-5 and TRBJ2-3, with D perhaps matching TRBD2 (5 bases). CDR3 length: 13 amino acids. V was trimmed by 0 bases and J by 6 bases, leaving 7 bases between them. Germline loops: CDR1 MNHEY, CDR2 SVGAGI. DNA of the CDR3: TGTGCCAGCAGTTACTCGAGGGAGGATACGCAGTATTTT. Translation: CASSYSREDTQYF.

This chain uses TRBV7-3 with TRBJ2-6, with D possibly TRBD1 on 5 matching bases. The V gene's germline CDR1 is SGHTA and CDR2 FQGTGA. This CDR3 contains 15 residues. Trimming removed 1 base from V and 4 bases from J, with 8 bases in between. This CDR3 reads CASSLMAGGANVLTF. The CDR3 DNA follows: TGTGCCAGCAGCTTAATGGCAGGGGGGGCCAACGTCCTGACTTTC.

V and J are TRBV11-2 and TRBJ2-2; D unclear. V lost 5 bases and J 4 bases, leaving 8 bases between the germline ends. Germline lookup yields CDR1 SGHAT and CDR2 FQNNGV. CDR3 length: 13 residues. CDR3 coding DNA: TGTGCCAGCAGCCCCCTTCGCACCGGGGAGCTGTTTTTT. Translation: CASSPLRTGELFF. Drawing the rest from reference TRBV11-2 and TRBJ2-2, the complete variable domain is EAGVAQSPRYKIIEKRQSVAFWCNPISGHATLYWYQQILGQGPKLLIQFQNNGVVDDSQLPKDRFSAERLKGVDSTLKIQPAKLEDSAVYLCASSPLRTGELFFGEGSRLTVL.

The V and J genes are TRBV9 and TRBJ1-3, with TRBD1 matching over 8 bases. CDR3 length: 14 amino acids. After removal of 0 bases from V and 5 bases from J, the junction contained 1 base not matched to a gene. Germline V CDR1 and CDR2: SGDLS, YYNGEE. The CDR3 spells CASSVGQGRNTIYF. CDR3 nucleotides: TGTGCCAGCAGCGTAGGACAGGGGAGAAACACCATATATTTT.